This TCR beta chain was profiled in a study of T-cell memory formation after mild COVID-19 (dated by TCRdb to about 2021). Broadly, across the study: TCR sequence clusters from the two donors were found to be largely donor specific. T-cell clones expanding and contracting after mild COVID-19 in two donors were tracked by longitudinal TCRalpha and TCRbeta repertoire sequencing. Two young, previously healthy adult volunteers made up the cohort, one male and one female. Broader findings and caveats from the paper: The detection of some responding clones in pre-infection memory suggests that pre-existing cross-reactive memory T cells joined the SARS-CoV-2 response. SARS-CoV-2 specificity of the second-wave clones peaking on day 37 was not confirmed. Clones contracting from day 15 to 85 had balanced CD4/CD8 phenotypes, while a second wave expanding from day 15 to 37 was biased towards CD4+. The study included only a couple of mild cases, and larger cohorts that include severe cases with pre-infection samples were judged to be necessary. Contracting CD4+ clones were located mainly in the CM and EM memory subsets, whereas CD8+ clones were found to be enriched in EMRA.

PBMCs were isolated by Ficoll-Paque density gradient centrifugation. The sample was run on an Illumina NovaSeq 6000. TCRalpha and TCRbeta cDNA libraries were constructed by 5'RACE with constant-segment primers, with sample barcodes and unique molecular identifiers being introduced. RNA was extracted from every sample with Trizol reagent. Amplification of the libraries took two PCR steps, and the second step added a second sample barcode plus Illumina TruSeq adapters. Libraries were sequenced on an Illumina NovaSeq with 2 x 150 bp paired-end reads. The authors' analysis ran thus. Demultiplexing of reads and collapsing into UMI-guided consensus sequences were performed with migec v1.2.7. Using mixcr v2.1.11, UMI consensuses were aligned to TRA and TRB V and J templates and then assembled into clonotypes. A clonotype was counted as expanded or contracted only if both edgeR and NoisET called the change significant, with noise models trained on biological replicates. edgeR calls used a false discovery rate-adjusted p below 0.01 and a log2 fold-change threshold of 1. As an exploratory analysis of dynamics, max-normalized trajectories of the 1000 most abundant clonotypes were examined with PCA combined with hierarchical clustering. Each responding clone was given a CD4 or CD8 phenotype based on the CD4+ and CD8+ repertoires, which had been sequenced separately. Using fastp trimming at Q25 and MiXCR clonotype assembly, TCRdb reanalyzed the public sequencing data and kept in-frame beta chains. Every entry covers one CDR3 protein and lists the most common genes and DNA from its rows. Clone size and V and J calls follow TCRdb, not the original study. Recorded for this sample are a few hundred thousand distinct CDR3 sequences; 15% to 20% of them occurred a single time. About a fifth of the sample is held by the ten biggest clonotypes.

The CDR3 sequence holds 9 residues, the cysteine and phenylalanine included. Just CDR3 DNA is preserved here, 27 bases in frame from base 1. The trim is 6 bases for V and 4 bases for J, with a gap of 3 bases between the germline ends. CDR1 DFQATT and CDR2 SNEGSKA are derived from the germline V gene (reference sequence). This clonotype was seen only a few times. The antigen this receptor binds is unknown. Base qualities are not at hand, and no much larger clone is one base apart. Recombination linked TRBV20-1 to TRBJ1-2, with the D gene call left open. The TCR was taken from a man younger than 35 who had mild COVID-19 (a few samples of this study predate the infection). The sample titles of this study are shuffled in the database, so cell type and time point are left out; the donor was told from shared clones. Sequencing input: PBMCs or a T cell subset sorted from them (not recorded which). The encoded CDR3 is CSASYGYTF. The nucleotide sequence reads as follows: TGCAGTGCGAGCTATGGCTACACCTTC.